This T cell receptor (beta chain) was recovered during a study of T cells in Graves' hyperthyroidism and ophthalmopathy. This clonotype has at least ten counts. Authors of the study amplified TCR beta CDR3 regions from RNA transcripts. The HTBI primer set served for first-round RT-PCR of the TCR CDR3. TCRdb independently ran MiXCR on the multiplex PCR reads; one entry per CDR3 protein. The sample lists a few hundred thousand distinct CDR3 sequences, around a sixth seen once, with under 8% in the top ten. The CDR3 is 15 amino acids. Germline V gives CDR1 DFQATT, CDR2 SNEGSKA (reference sequence). V dropped 2 bases and J dropped 4; count of bases not matched to a gene: 4.

The clonotype was recovered from a woman aged 25-40 years with Graves' hyperthyroidism. The chain recombines TRBV20-1 with TRBJ2-5, with TRBD2 identical over 13 bases. The sequencing input was blood. The CDR3 region is CSARPWTSGRETQYF. In DNA, the CDR3 is TGCAGTGCTAGACCTTGGACTAGCGGGAGAGAGACCCAGTACTTC.